The 27 T cell receptor beta chains presented below share a single source sample, sequenced in a study of CD8+ T cells in alopecia areata (dated by TCRdb to 2016 to 2019). The library was built by means of the immunoSEQ multiplex PCR assay. For TCR sequencing, RNA was extracted from every sample and reverse transcribed into cDNA to serve as template. The source is immuneACCESS, and TCRdb retained only in-frame sequences with V and J called. Part of the clones is not carried over; for the studies checked, unresolved V genes explain less than half of this, and the remainder is unexplained. The sample table lists over 150,000 clones, almost 65% of them with a count of one. Around 1.6% of the sample belongs to the ten largest clones. Per the publication, the time point label means: baseline before oral tofacitinib. The source material was CD4+ T cells sorted from blood, sampled at week 0. The receptor source for this set is a human donor with alopecia areata.

This clone was observed a few times. The gene calls are TRBV13 and TRBJ2-7; 10 bases are a match to TRBD1. Per the germline V gene, CDR1 is PRHDT and CDR2 is FYEKMQ (reference sequence). This CDR3 has 15 residues. V was pared by 0 bases and J by 5 bases, with 4 bases of the junction left unmatched. The CDR3 DNA reads as TGTGCCAGCAGCTTAGGAGAGGGACAGGGGCACGAGCAGTACTTC. This translates into CASSLGEGQGHEQYF.

This chain joins TRBV29-1 and TRBJ1-1, with 7 bases aligning to TRBD1. The CDR3 is 14 amino acids. J was trimmed by 0 bases and V by 3 bases; bases with no gene match: 4. The germline gives CDR1 SQVTM, CDR2 ANQGSEA. CDR3 sequence: CSVDPDRLNTEAFF. In DNA form, the CDR3 reads TGCAGCGTTGACCCGGACAGGCTGAACACTGAAGCTTTCTTT.

The CDR3: CSVGSGGELFF. The CDR3 DNA follows: TGCAGCGTTGGTTCGGGCGGGGAGCTGTTTTTT. The chain uses TRBV29-1 and TRBJ2-2; D is ambiguous. There are 11 residues in the CDR3. V was shortened by 4 bases and J by 7 bases, with 7 bases between the two germline ends. Per the germline V gene, CDR1 is SQVTM and CDR2 is ANQGSEA.

A few counts support this clone. This chain uses TRBV6-6 with TRBJ1-6; tentative D call: TRBD1 (5 bases). The CDR3 is made up of 13 amino acids. With 7 bases removed from V and 11 bases from J, the gap between germline ends came to 15 bases. Germline loops: CDR1 MNHNY, CDR2 SVGAGI (reference sequence). The CDR3 sequence: CASKTTRGAPLHF. The CDR3 DNA follows: TGTGCCAGCAAAACTACCCGGGGGGCACCCCTCCACTTT.

The chain uses TRBV30 and TRBJ1-5; perhaps TRBD1 as D (6 bases). This CDR3 comprises 13 residues. The V end was cut by 7 bases, the J end by 2 bases, with 12 bases between. CDR1 and CDR2 (germline): GTSNPN, SVGIG (reference sequence). CDR3 protein: CASPDRRNQPQHF. Written as DNA, the CDR3 is TGTGCCTCACCTGACAGGCGCAATCAGCCCCAGCATTTT.

A remark on this clone: Distinct nucleotide sequences in the sample also encode this CDR3. The gene calls are TRBV11-2 and TRBJ2-2, with TRBD2 matching over 7 bases. Germline trimming cut 1 base from V and 4 bases from J; bases unmatched to any gene: 0. This CDR3 has 14 amino acids. CDR1 and CDR2 (germline): SGHAT, FQNNGV. CDR3 amino acids: CASSLGGGTGELFF. For the CDR3, the DNA is TGTGCCAGCAGCTTAGGCGGGGGCACCGGGGAGCTGTTTTTT.

This clone was seen a few times. The chain uses TRBV29-1 and TRBJ1-2, with D hard to call. V was cut by 0 bases and J by 8 bases, with 10 bases left in between. The length of the CDR3 is 12 residues. Germline V gene sequence: CDR1 SQVTM, CDR2 ANQGSEA. The CDR3 sequence is CSVEDQGFGYTF. The CDR3 region has the DNA TGCAGCGTTGAAGATCAAGGTTTCGGCTACACCTTC.

This clone has only a few counts. Other nucleotide sequences in the sample specify the same CDR3. The chain couples TRBV7-8 to TRBJ2-7, with TRBD1 matching over 7 bases. The CDR3 spans 14 residues. With V trimmed by 1 base and J by 2 bases, 2 bases remained unmatched. Looked up from germline, CDR1 is SGHVS and CDR2 is FQNEAQ. CDR3 sequence reads: CASSLGQGAYEQYF. The DNA for the CDR3 is TGTGCCAGCAGCTTAGGACAGGGTGCCTACGAGCAGTACTTC.

This clone was recorded a few times. J is TRBJ2-2 and V is TRBV10-3; D tentatively reads TRBD1 or TRBD2 (5 bases each). Germline assignment: CDR1 ENHRY and CDR2 SYGVKD. Trimming left V 4 bases short and J 3 bases short, with 12 bases between. This CDR3 is 15 amino acids long. For the CDR3, the DNA is TGTGCCATCAGTGGTTTCAGGGACCACACCGGGGAGCTGTTTTTT. Translated, it gives CAISGFRDHTGELFF.

The CDR3 sequence: CSVHDGGDTQYF. CDR3 bases: TGCAGCGTTCACGACGGTGGAGATACGCAGTATTTT. The V call is TRBV29-1, the J call TRBJ2-3; D is unresolved. Deletions cut 5 bases from V and 5 bases from J, with 11 bases between. Germline CDR1 SQVTM, CDR2 ANQGSEA. The CDR3 is 12 amino acids.

The chain carries TRBV5-6 and TRBJ2-7; either TRBD1 or TRBD2 may supply D (5 bases each). The CDR3 contains 13 residues. Germline V gene data show CDR1 as SGHDT and CDR2 as YYEEEE. Trimming pared 5 bases from V and 2 bases from J, leaving 11 bases between. CDR3 nucleotides: TGTGCCAGCAGACGGGACCGAACCTACGAGCAGTACTTC. Its translation: CASRRDRTYEQYF.

This clone has more than one count but fewer than ten. The rearrangement links TRBV10-3 to TRBJ1-2; D gene ambiguous. Trimming removed 7 bases at V and 8 bases at J, with 17 bases between. The CDR3 consists of 13 residues. CDR1 is ENHRY and CDR2 is SYGVKD in the germline V gene. In DNA form, the CDR3 reads TGTGCCATCACCGGGGAGATAACGGGAGGCTACACCTTC. It is translated as CAITGEITGGYTF.

This chain joins TRBV30 and TRBJ1-2; no clear D gene. V dropped 0 bases and J dropped 9 bases, with 8 bases sitting between them. The length of the CDR3 is 11 residues. The germline V gene encodes CDR1 GTSNPN and CDR2 SVGIG (reference sequence). CDR3 in amino acids: CAWSVLRSYTF. DNA for the CDR3: TGTGCCTGGAGTGTACTAAGAAGCTACACCTTC.

The J gene is TRBJ1-4, the V gene TRBV28, with TRBD1 matching over 8 bases. In germline, CDR1 is MDHEN, CDR2 SYDVKM. The trim removed 6 bases at V and 1 base at J, leaving 4 bases unmatched. CDR3 length: 15 residues. The CDR3 here is CASRSGQGTNEKLFF. The DNA of the CDR3 is TGTGCCAGCAGGAGCGGACAGGGAACTAATGAAAAACTGTTTTTT.

There are many counts of this clone. The J gene is TRBJ1-1, the V gene TRBV29-1; D is possibly TRBD1 (5 bases). The germline V gene encodes CDR1 SQVTM and CDR2 ANQGSEA. V was trimmed by 4 bases and J by 0 bases, leaving 9 bases between them. The CDR3 spans 13 residues. The CDR3 nucleotides are TGCAGCGTTGTGGGCAGGGTGAACACTGAAGCTTTCTTT. It translates to CSVVGRVNTEAFF.

This chain joins TRBV2 and TRBJ2-2; D gene ambiguous. V lost 4 bases and J lost 6, with 9 bases in between. Germline CDR1 SNHLY, CDR2 FYNNEI. The CDR3 runs to 13 residues. As DNA, the CDR3 is TGTGCCAGCAGTGTTGGACCCTCCGGGGAGCTGTTTTTT. Its protein product is CASSVGPSGELFF.

CDR3 in DNA: TGCAGCTCCGGGACAGGAACAGATACGCAGTATTTT. This encodes CSSGTGTDTQYF. The V and J genes are TRBV29-1 and TRBJ2-3, with TRBD1 matching over 8 bases. The CDR3 contains 12 residues. Germline CDR1 SQVTM, CDR2 ANQGSEA. V was pared by 8 bases and J by 3 bases, with 4 bases of the junction left unmatched.

This clone was recorded a few times. The genes are TRBV29-1 and TRBJ2-7; D gene ambiguous. The CDR3 spans 14 residues. The germline V gene has CDR1 SQVTM and CDR2 ANQGSEA. V was trimmed by 4 bases and J by 3 bases, leaving 16 bases between them. The DNA of the CDR3 is TGCAGCGTTGCGGTATTGGGCAGCGTCTACGAGCAGTACTTC. It encodes CSVAVLGSVYEQYF.

This chain joins TRBV7-2 and TRBJ2-4; 9 nucleotides align to TRBD1. This CDR3 spans 13 amino acids. Germline V gene sequence: CDR1 SGHTA, CDR2 FQGNSA. The trim removed 0 bases at V and 16 bases at J, leaving 7 bases unmatched. CDR3 loop: CASSLAGTGMGYF. DNA for the CDR3: TGTGCCAGCAGCTTAGCGGGGACAGGGATGGGATACTTC.

The gene calls are TRBV29-1 and TRBJ2-1; D unresolved. Germline CDR1 reads SQVTM; CDR2 reads ANQGSEA. V gave up 7 bases and J gave up 10 bases, with 14 bases separating them. There are 11 residues in the CDR3. The CDR3 here is CSARNALEQFF. The DNA of the CDR3 is TGCAGCGCCCGAAATGCCCTCGAGCAGTTCTTC.

This chain uses TRBV19 with TRBJ2-2; D unclear. CDR3 length equals 13 residues. V was cut by 4 bases and J by 5 bases, with 8 bases left in between. The germline V gene has CDR1 LNHDA and CDR2 SQIVND (reference sequence). CDR3 DNA: TGTGCCAGTAGTACCGGCACAACCGGGGAGCTGTTTTTT. Translated, it gives CASSTGTTGELFF.

The CDR3 DNA is TGTGCCACCAGCAAGTACCAAGAGACCCAGTACTTC. Its translation: CATSKYQETQYF. This chain joins TRBV15 and TRBJ2-5, with D unresolved. This CDR3 has 12 amino acids. The germline V and J ends were trimmed by 4 bases and 0 bases, with 3 bases remaining between them. Germline CDR1 reads LNHNV; CDR2 reads YYDKDF (reference sequence).

V gene TRBV25-1 combines with J gene TRBJ1-2, with unresolved D. V lost 4 bases to trimming and J lost 0 bases, with 12 bases between them. This CDR3 spans 15 amino acids. CDR1 and CDR2 from the germline V gene are MGHDK and SYGVNS. This chain's CDR3 is CASSGNGRSNYGYTF. CDR3 in DNA: TGTGCCAGCAGTGGGAACGGCAGATCTAACTATGGCTACACCTTC.

The chain has TRBV30 and TRBJ2-2; 7 nucleotides align to TRBD1. This CDR3 contains 14 residues. Trimming at V came to 1 base and at J to 4 bases, leaving 3 bases not matched to a gene. The germline V gene has CDR1 GTSNPN and CDR2 SVGIG (reference sequence). CDR3 protein: CAWSADRVTGELFF. The DNA of the CDR3 is TGTGCCTGGAGTGCAGACAGGGTCACCGGGGAGCTGTTTTTT.

The chain uses TRBV5-1 and TRBJ2-2; perhaps TRBD1 as D (5 bases). The CDR3 extends over 16 amino acids. Germline V lookup: CDR1 SGHRS, CDR2 YFSETQ. Trimming removed 0 bases from V and 2 bases from J, with 11 bases in between. The CDR3 spells CASSLDGRTNTGELFF. The CDR3 DNA follows: TGCGCCAGCAGCTTGGACGGGCGGACAAACACCGGGGAGCTGTTTTTT.

The genes are TRBV2 and TRBJ1-5; D not certain. Germline CDR1 is SNHLY and CDR2 is FYNNEI. This CDR3 is 15 amino acids long. V was pared by 7 bases and J by 8 bases, with 21 bases between. The CDR3 reads CASTKSREKVEPQHF. In nucleotides, the CDR3 is TGTGCCAGCACCAAGTCGAGGGAGAAGGTGGAGCCCCAGCATTTT.

The J gene is TRBJ1-2, the V gene TRBV4-1, with D maybe TRBD1 (5 bases). The CDR3 spans 14 residues. The V and J ends lost 2 bases and 6 bases respectively, with 13 bases between them. Per the germline V gene, CDR1 is MGHRA and CDR2 is YSYEKL. The CDR3 sequence: CASSQTGFLNGYTF. In DNA form, the CDR3 reads TGCGCCAGCAGCCAAACAGGTTTCCTAAATGGCTACACCTTC.